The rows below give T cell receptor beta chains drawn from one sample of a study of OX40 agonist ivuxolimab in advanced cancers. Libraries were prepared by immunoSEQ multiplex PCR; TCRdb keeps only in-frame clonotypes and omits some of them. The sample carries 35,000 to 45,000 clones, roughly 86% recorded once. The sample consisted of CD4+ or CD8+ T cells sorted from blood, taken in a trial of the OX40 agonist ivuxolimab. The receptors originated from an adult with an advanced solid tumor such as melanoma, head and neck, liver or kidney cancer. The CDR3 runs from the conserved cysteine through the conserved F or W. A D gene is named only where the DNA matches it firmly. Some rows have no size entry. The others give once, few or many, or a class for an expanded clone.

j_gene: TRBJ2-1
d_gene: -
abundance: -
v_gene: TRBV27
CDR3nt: TGTGCCAGCAGTTTATACGGGGGTTCCTACAATGAGCAGTTCTTC
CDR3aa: CASSLYGGSYNEQFF

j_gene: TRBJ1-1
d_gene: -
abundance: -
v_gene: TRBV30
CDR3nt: TGTGCCTGGAGTGTACTCGGGGGTTTGGACACTGAAGCTTTCTTT
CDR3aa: CAWSVLGGLDTEAFF

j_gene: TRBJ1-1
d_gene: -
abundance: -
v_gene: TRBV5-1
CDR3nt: TGCGCCAGCAGCTTAGCTATTAACACTGAAGCTTTCTTT
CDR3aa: CASSLAINTEAFF

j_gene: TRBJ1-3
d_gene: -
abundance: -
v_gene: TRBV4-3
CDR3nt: TGCGCCAGCAGCCAAGAGTGGGCAGGGAACGGAAACACCATATATTTT
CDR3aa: CASSQEWAGNGNTIYF

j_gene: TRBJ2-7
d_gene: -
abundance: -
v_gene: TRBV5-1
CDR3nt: TGCGCCAGCAGCGGAGCCGGGAACCTACCACCCTACGAGCAGTACTTC
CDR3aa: CASSGAGNLPPYEQYF

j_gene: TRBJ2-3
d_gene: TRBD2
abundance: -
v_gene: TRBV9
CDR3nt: TGTGCCAGCAGCGTAGTAGGGGCGGGGGGCAGCACAGATACGCAGTATTTT
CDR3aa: CASSVVGAGGSTDTQYF

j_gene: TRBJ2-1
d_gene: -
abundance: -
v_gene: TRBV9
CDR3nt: TGTGCCAGCAGCGTGCGGCGGGACAGCTCCTACAATGAGCAGTTCTTC
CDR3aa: CASSVRRDSSYNEQFF

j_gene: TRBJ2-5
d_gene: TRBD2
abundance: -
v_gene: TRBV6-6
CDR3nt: TGTGCCAGCAGTTCCTACGGGAGGCAAGAGACCCAGTACTTC
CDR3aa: CASSSYGRQETQYF

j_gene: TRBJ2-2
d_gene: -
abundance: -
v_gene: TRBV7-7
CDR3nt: TGTGCCAGCAGCATACTAGTCTTCGCCGGGGAGCTGTTTTTT
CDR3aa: CASSILVFAGELFF

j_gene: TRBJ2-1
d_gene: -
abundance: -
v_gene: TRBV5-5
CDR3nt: TGTGCCAGCAGCTTGGTATATATGGGCTCCTACAATGAGCAGTTCTTC
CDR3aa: CASSLVYMGSYNEQFF

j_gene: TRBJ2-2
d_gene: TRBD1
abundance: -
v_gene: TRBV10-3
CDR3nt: TGTGCCATCAGAAGGGACAGGTCTACCGGGGAGCTGTTTTTT
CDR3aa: CAIRRDRSTGELFF

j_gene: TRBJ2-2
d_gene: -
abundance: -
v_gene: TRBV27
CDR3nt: TGTGCCAGCAGAGTCACAGGGAACACCGGGGAGCTGTTTTTT
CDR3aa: CASRVTGNTGELFF

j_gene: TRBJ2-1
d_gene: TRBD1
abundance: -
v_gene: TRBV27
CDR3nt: TGTGCCAGCAGTTCATCAGGGGGTAATGAGCAGTTCTTC
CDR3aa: CASSSSGGNEQFF

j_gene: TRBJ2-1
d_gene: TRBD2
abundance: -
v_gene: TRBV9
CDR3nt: TGTGCCAGCAGCGCTAGCGGGGGGGCATTCAATGAGCAGTTCTTC
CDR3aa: CASSASGGAFNEQFF

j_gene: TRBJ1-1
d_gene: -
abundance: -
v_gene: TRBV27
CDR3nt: TGTGCCAGCAGTTTAGGAATGAACACTGAAGCTTTCTTT
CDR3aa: CASSLGMNTEAFF

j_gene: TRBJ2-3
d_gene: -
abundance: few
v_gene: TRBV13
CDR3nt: TGTGCCAGCAGCTTTGGGGCTAGGAGGACAGATACGCAGTATTTT
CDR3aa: CASSFGARRTDTQYF

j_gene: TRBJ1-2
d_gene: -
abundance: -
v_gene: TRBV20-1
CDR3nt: TGCAGTGCTAGAGATCGGTCTGGCTACACCTTC
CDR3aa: CSARDRSGYTF